This T cell receptor (beta chain) was sequenced in a study of T cell repertoires in cytomegalovirus infection. With respect to this clonotype: What it recognizes is unknown.

TCRdb independently ran MiXCR on the reads; one entry per CDR3 protein. The repertoire consists of some 560,000 distinct CDR3 sequences, with around 40% occurring once and the leading ten covering around 50%. The germline V and J ends were trimmed by 0 bases and 9 bases, with 13 bases remaining between them. The CDR3 is 14 residues long. In germline, CDR1 is SGHRS, CDR2 YFSETQ. The J gene is TRBJ2-1, the V gene TRBV5-1; D is ambiguous. Sequencing used cultured PBMCs, obtained from culture after CMV antigen stimulation. The TCR sequence derives from a human donor in good health (CMV status not recorded). Some clones in this sample may be carry-over from other donors' samples. Here the CDR3 DNA reads TGCGCCAGCAGCTTGGAGGGCCTTACCAGTGAGCAGTTCTTC. Translating it yields CASSLEGLTSEQFF.